This TCR beta chain is drawn from a study of blood T cells in healthy people across ages. The V segment lost 3 bases and the J segment 3 bases; nucleotides outside the gene matches: 6. CDR1 and CDR2 from the germline V gene are DFQATT and SNEGSKA (reference sequence). This CDR3 is built from 14 residues. Each donor gave approximately 9.7 milliliters of peripheral blood. This clonotype has only a few counts. The authors ran a second PCR of 7 to 11 cycles using a sample-barcoded 5' primer and a J-beta primer mix. TCRdb independently ran MiXCR on the 5' RACE reads; one entry per CDR3 protein. The data hold under 1 million distinct CDR3 sequences, with roughly 44% observed a single time.

This rearrangement joins TRBV20-1 to TRBJ2-7; 9 nucleotides align to TRBD2. Input material: blood. This TCR was recovered from a man aged 60 to 69 in good health. DNA of the CDR3: TGCAGTGCTAGCGGGCGGGGGGGCCTCTACGAGCAGTACTTC. Translated: CSASGRGGLYEQYF.